The 19 T cell receptor beta chains listed next were all sequenced from one sample in a study of beta chain features in type 1 diabetes. Expressed TCRB transcripts were sequenced, since all the RNA that had been isolated was reverse transcribed. Libraries were prepared by immunoSEQ multiplex PCR; TCRdb keeps only in-frame clonotypes and omits some of them. The top ten hold roughly 2.5% of the sample, which has about 150,000 clones, approximately 8.4% seen once. Material: central memory CD4+ T cells from blood. Every receptor here comes from a woman between 18 and 30 years old in good health.

V is TRBV27 and J is TRBJ2-7, with 9 bases that match TRBD1. Germline V gene data show CDR1 as MNHEY and CDR2 as SMNVEV (reference sequence). V was clipped by 0 bases and J by 2 bases; unmatched bases: 5. The CDR3 has 16 amino acids. CDR3 sequence (DNA): TGTGCCAGCAGTTTATCTCGGGACAGGGTAACCTACGAGCAGTACTTC. This sequence encodes CASSLSRDRVTYEQYF.

CDR3 nucleotides: TGCGCCAGCAGCCCGGGACAGGGGGTGAGCTACACTGAAGCTTTCTTT. Protein: CASSPGQGVSYTEAFF. This chain uses TRBV5-1 with TRBJ1-1; 11 nucleotides line up with TRBD1. Trimming cost V 4 bases and J 3 bases; bases outside gene matches: 8. Germline V gives CDR1 SGHRS, CDR2 YFSETQ. There are 16 residues in the CDR3.

The chain couples TRBV5-6 to TRBJ2-2; 9 positions agree with TRBD2. This CDR3 has 14 amino acids. The germline V gene has CDR1 SGHDT and CDR2 YYEEEE. The ends lost 4 bases at V and 5 bases at J; junction bases unmatched: 3. The CDR3 DNA sequence: TGTGCCAGCAGCCCGGGACTAGCAACCGGGGAGCTGTTTTTT. This encodes CASSPGLATGELFF.

The J gene is TRBJ2-7, the V gene TRBV4-1, with 7 bases matching TRBD2. The CDR3 consists of 16 residues. CDR1 MGHRA and CDR2 YSYEKL come from the germline V gene. V shed 0 bases, J shed 4 bases, and the junction held 9 bases outside the gene matches. DNA for the CDR3: TGCGCCAGCAGCCAAGATACTTGGCGGGGAGGGTACGAGCAGTACTTC. Its protein product is CASSQDTWRGGYEQYF.

The sample holds a few counts of this clone. The chain is built from TRBV7-8 and TRBJ2-2; 8 bases line up with TRBD1. Germline V gene lookup returns CDR1 SGHVS and CDR2 FQNEAQ. V was clipped by 6 bases and J by 0 bases; unmatched bases: 9. The CDR3 extends over 17 amino acids. The CDR3 DNA follows: TGTGCCAGCAGGGGGGGACAGGTCGATTCGAACACCGGGGAGCTGTTTTTT. Encoded protein: CASRGGQVDSNTGELFF.

With respect to this clone: The same CDR3 also results from other DNA sequences found in this sample. The chain uses TRBV2 and TRBJ2-2; 7 nucleotides agree with TRBD2. CDR3 length: 15 residues. V was pared by 1 base and J by 5 bases, with 4 bases of the junction left unmatched. Germline-derived CDR1 and CDR2 are SNHLY and FYNNEI. The CDR3 DNA follows: TGTGCCAGCAGTGAAGGGTTCGGGGGGACCGGGGAGCTGTTTTTT. Translating it yields CASSEGFGGTGELFF. The full variable domain, in which reference TRBV2 and TRBJ2-2 provide the parts outside the CDR3, is EPEVTQTPSHQVTQMGQEVILRCVPISNHLYFYWYRQILGQKVEFLVSFYNNEISEKSEIFDDQFSVERPDGSNFTLKIRSTKLEDSAMYFCASSEGFGGTGELFFGEGSRLTVL.

The CDR3 is CASRETELGEQYF. CDR3 coding DNA: TGTGCCAGCAGGGAGACAGAATTGGGCGAGCAGTACTTC. J is TRBJ2-7 and V is TRBV6-5; possibly TRBD1 for D (5 bases). The V end lost 6 bases, the J end lost 6 bases, and 15 bases lay between the germline ends. The V gene's germline CDR1 is MNHEY and CDR2 SVGAGI. This CDR3 comprises 13 residues.

This clone was observed a handful of times. J is TRBJ2-7 and V is TRBV7-2; D is undetermined. The germline V gene encodes CDR1 SGHTA and CDR2 FQGNSA. This CDR3 has 14 amino acids. The V end lost 4 bases, the J end lost 4 bases, and 14 bases lay between the germline ends. CDR3 coding DNA: TGTGCCAGCAGCTCACCCGCGCGGAGTTACGAGCAGTACTTC. Amino acid sequence: CASSSPARSYEQYF.

The chain links TRBV2 to TRBJ2-5; tentative D call: TRBD1 (6 bases). V was clipped by 4 bases and J by 5 bases, with 14 bases between them. The germline CDR1 and CDR2 sequences are SNHLY and FYNNEI. This CDR3 contains 14 residues. The CDR3 loop is CASSVQGWAETQYF. CDR3 DNA: TGTGCCAGCAGTGTACAGGGTTGGGCGGAGACCCAGTACTTC.

This clone has more than one count but fewer than ten. The chain combines TRBV11-3 with TRBJ2-2, with a tentative D call TRBD2 (6 bases). The CDR3 has 16 residues. Germline lookup yields CDR1 SGHNT and CDR2 YENEEA. V lost 3 bases, J lost 5 bases, and 16 bases lay in between. The CDR3 reads CASSFGGQVATGELFF. DNA for the CDR3: TGTGCCAGCAGCTTCGGGGGTCAGGTCGCAACCGGGGAGCTGTTTTTT.

This clone has at least ten counts. The chain links TRBV9 to TRBJ1-5; D not certain. Germline V lookup: CDR1 SGDLS, CDR2 YYNGEE. This CDR3 spans 14 amino acids. V was trimmed by 0 bases and J by 6 bases, leaving 10 bases between them. CDR3 DNA: TGTGCCAGCAGCGTAGAAGCCTTTATTCAGCCCCAGCATTTT. Residues: CASSVEAFIQPQHF.

The chain uses TRBV7-2 and TRBJ2-3; D is perhaps TRBD2 (6 bases). Germline V gene sequence: CDR1 SGHTA, CDR2 FQGNSA. This CDR3 comprises 15 residues. Trimming pared 2 bases from V and 5 bases from J, leaving 14 bases between. The CDR3 sequence: CASSLSGRGVDTQYF. The CDR3 coding sequence is TGTGCCAGCAGCTTATCCGGGAGAGGCGTAGATACGCAGTATTTT. Based on the CDR3 plus reference TRBV7-2 and TRBJ2-3, the full variable domain is GAGVSQSPSNKVTEKGKDVELRCDPISGHTALYWYRQSLGQGLEFLIYFQGNSAPDKSGLPSDRFSAERTGGSVSTLTIQRTQQEDSAVYLCASSLSGRGVDTQYFGPGTRLTVL.

This chain joins TRBV4-2 and TRBJ2-5; D gene uncertain. The germline V and J ends were trimmed by 1 base and 3 bases, with 15 bases remaining between them. Germline-derived CDR1 and CDR2 are LGHNA and YNFKEQ. CDR3 size: 16 residues. The CDR3: CASSQATRRAKETQYF. CDR3 DNA: TGTGCCAGCAGCCAAGCCACCCGTCGAGCCAAAGAGACCCAGTACTTC.

V is TRBV6-5 and J is TRBJ1-2; 8 nucleotides agree with TRBD1. The germline V gene encodes CDR1 MNHEY and CDR2 SVGAGI. The CDR3 is 13 residues long. Trimming took 8 bases from V and 9 from J; bases not matched to a gene: 11. The CDR3 DNA is TGTGCCAGCCGGGCAGGACAGGGTCATCGCTACACCTTC. As protein: CASRAGQGHRYTF.

V is TRBV27 and J is TRBJ2-3, with 12 positions matching TRBD2. The germline V gene encodes CDR1 MNHEY and CDR2 SMNVEV (reference sequence). CDR3 length: 16 residues. J gave up 0 bases and V 4 bases, and 2 bases lay outside the gene matches. The DNA of the CDR3 is TGTGCCAGCAGTTATGGGACTAGCGGGAGCACAGATACGCAGTATTTT. Translated, it gives CASSYGTSGSTDTQYF.

This clone has more than one count but fewer than ten. The chain employs TRBV2 and TRBJ1-6, with 7 bases aligning to TRBD1. The CDR3 is 15 amino acids. The germline gives CDR1 SNHLY, CDR2 FYNNEI. J gave up 7 bases and V 5 bases, and 8 bases lay outside the gene matches. As DNA, the CDR3 is TGTGCCAGCAGTAAAGACAGGGCTAAGAATTCACCCCTCCACTTT. It is translated as CASSKDRAKNSPLHF.

This clone was detected a few times. The rearrangement links TRBV7-8 to TRBJ2-1; the match to TRBD2 covers 8 bases. CDR3 length: 16 residues. The germline V gene encodes CDR1 SGHVS and CDR2 FQNEAQ. Germline trimming cut 1 base from V and 12 bases from J; bases unmatched to any gene: 14. CDR3 loop: CASSLEASGPGIRQFF. CDR3 nucleotides: TGTGCCAGCAGCTTAGAGGCTAGCGGGCCAGGAATACGGCAGTTCTTC. The whole variable domain, remainder taken from reference TRBV7-8 and TRBJ2-1, is GAGVSQSPRYKVAKRGQDVALRCDPISGHVSLFWYQQALGQGPEFLTYFQNEAQLDKSGLPSDRFFAERPEGSVSTLKIQRTQQEDSAVYLCASSLEASGPGIRQFFGPGTRLTVL.

V and J are TRBV19 and TRBJ1-4; D gene uncertain. The ends were cut back, 11 bases at V and 6 bases at J, with 22 bases in the middle. This CDR3 is built from 15 residues. Germline CDR1 reads LNHDA; CDR2 reads SQIVND (reference sequence). The CDR3 DNA is TGTGCCTCCACACCGATAGGGTCGAGGGATGAAAAACTGTTTTTT. This translates into CASTPIGSRDEKLFF.

The chain carries TRBV2 and TRBJ2-1; TRBD1 agrees at 10 bases. The CDR3 length is 15 residues. Germline CDR1 reads SNHLY; CDR2 reads FYNNEI. Trimming took 7 bases from V and 3 from J; bases not matched to a gene: 6. CDR3 sequence (DNA): TGTGCCAGCAAACCCGGGACAGGGGACTACAATGAGCAGTTCTTC. Its translation is CASKPGTGDYNEQFF.